A selection of T cell receptor beta chains follows, all from one sample in a study of shared clonotypes between healthy human individuals. Sequenced by immunoSEQ multiplex PCR; TCRdb stores in-frame clones only, minus some. Seen here are about 2 million clones, roughly 94% observed once, and the top ten hold 0.95% to 1.5%. The sequenced sample was naive CD8+ T cells sorted from blood. The receptors shown here come from a man aged 18 to 30 in good health. Both conserved end residues are part of each CDR3. A D gene is named only where the DNA matches it firmly. Expanded clones are given a class, and other clones once, few, many or no size at all.

abundance,j_gene,d_gene,v_gene,CDR3nt,CDR3aa
NA,TRBJ1-2,TRBD1,TRBV5-6,TGTGCCAGCAGCTGGGGGACAGGGGCGCCGAGTGGCTACACCTTC,CASSWGTGAPSGYTF
NA,TRBJ2-7,TRBD1,TRBV7-9,TGTGCCAGCAGCCTGGGACAGGGGGCGATCGACGAGCAGTACTTC,CASSLGQGAIDEQYF
NA,TRBJ1-2,NA,TRBV14,TGTGCCAGCAGTAGCTTTAGAACAGAACAGCATCCTAACTATGGCTACACCTTC,CASSSFRTEQHPNYGYTF
NA,TRBJ1-4,NA,TRBV27,TGTGCCTCACTGGGGGGCCCGGAGCCTGCAACTAATGAAAAACTGTTTTTT,CASLGGPEPATNEKLFF
NA,TRBJ2-5,NA,TRBV10-3,TGTGCCATCAGACCCGAGGGAGGAGAGACCCAGTACTTC,CAIRPEGGETQYF
NA,TRBJ2-3,NA,TRBV7-8,TGTGCCAGCAGCTTAGTTGAGTCAGATACGCAGTATTTT,CASSLVESDTQYF
NA,TRBJ1-2,TRBD1,TRBV7-7,TGTGCTAGCAGCCCGGGGACAGGGGACGTCTATGGCTACACCTTC,CASSPGTGDVYGYTF
NA,TRBJ1-6,NA,TRBV9,TGTGCCAGCAGCGTAGGGTCCGGGGCGGATTCACCCCTCCACTTT,CASSVGSGADSPLHF
once,TRBJ2-1,NA,TRBV2,TGTGCCAGCAGCTCCGACTGGAACAATGAGCAGTTCTTC,CASSSDWNNEQFF
NA,TRBJ1-2,TRBD1,TRBV9,TGTGCCAGCAGCGACGGGACAGCTTGGAACACCTTC,CASSDGTAWNTF
NA,TRBJ2-7,NA,TRBV14,TGTGCCAGCAGCCTACAGGGCTCCTACGAGCAGTACTTC,CASSLQGSYEQYF
NA,TRBJ2-7,NA,TRBV6-1,TGTGCCAGCAGGGGATCAGGGGCGGAGCAGTACTTC,CASRGSGAEQYF
NA,TRBJ2-3,NA,TRBV7-2,TGTGCCAGCAGCTTAGGTGGGGCCAGCACAGATACGCAGTATTTT,CASSLGGASTDTQYF
once,TRBJ2-6,TRBD1,TRBV9,TGTGCCAGCAGCGTAGAGGGGGCGGCCTCTGGGGCCAACGTCCTGACTTTC,CASSVEGAASGANVLTF
few,TRBJ1-2,NA,TRBV7-9,TGTGCCAGCAGCGTCCCGACAGGAGTCTATGGCTACACCTTC,CASSVPTGVYGYTF
NA,TRBJ2-7,NA,TRBV5-1,TGCGCCAGCAGCTTGCATCTAACCTACGAGCAGTACTTC,CASSLHLTYEQYF
once,TRBJ1-2,TRBD1,TRBV2,TGTGCCAGCAGTGAAGCCGTTATTACCGACAGGGCCCATTTAAACTATGGCTACACCTTC,CASSEAVITDRAHLNYGYTF
NA,TRBJ1-3,TRBD1,TRBV5-5,TGTGCCAGCAGGGCCGGGACAGGGTCTGGAAACACCATATATTTT,CASRAGTGSGNTIYF
NA,TRBJ2-3,NA,TRBV4-3,TGCGCCAGCAGCCAAGGCGGGCCGGTAGATACGCAGTATTTT,CASSQGGPVDTQYF
NA,TRBJ1-4,NA,TRBV19,TGTGCCAGTACCCCGACGGTCCACTATGAAAAACTGTTTTTT,CASTPTVHYEKLFF
NA,TRBJ2-5,NA,TRBV5-4,TGTGCCAGCAGCGCCTATACGGGAGAGACCCAGTACTTC,CASSAYTGETQYF
NA,TRBJ2-1,NA,TRBV28,TGTGCCAGCAGTTTATTGACAGTTTACAATGAGCAGTTCTTC,CASSLLTVYNEQFF
NA,TRBJ1-1,TRBD1,TRBV11-3,TGTGCCAGCAGCGCTGAACCGGGACAGGAGAACACTGAAGCTTTCTTT,CASSAEPGQENTEAFF
NA,TRBJ2-3,TRBD2,TRBV28,TGTGCCAGCAGTGATAACTTGGGACTAGCGGGGGATACGCAGTATTTT,CASSDNLGLAGDTQYF
NA,TRBJ2-1,NA,TRBV27,TGTGCCAGCAGTTACGACAGGAGCTCCTACAATGAGCAGTTCTTC,CASSYDRSSYNEQFF
NA,TRBJ2-7,TRBD2,TRBV7-2,TGTGCCAGCAGCATCCTAGCGGGAGCGGTCTACGAGCAGTACTTC,CASSILAGAVYEQYF
NA,TRBJ1-1,NA,TRBV28,TGTGCCAGCAGAACCAGCACTGAAGCTTTCTTT,CASRTSTEAFF
NA,TRBJ1-4,TRBD1,TRBV5-4,TGTGCCAGCAGCCCGGGGACAGGACGGGCGGATGAAAAACTGTTTTTT,CASSPGTGRADEKLFF